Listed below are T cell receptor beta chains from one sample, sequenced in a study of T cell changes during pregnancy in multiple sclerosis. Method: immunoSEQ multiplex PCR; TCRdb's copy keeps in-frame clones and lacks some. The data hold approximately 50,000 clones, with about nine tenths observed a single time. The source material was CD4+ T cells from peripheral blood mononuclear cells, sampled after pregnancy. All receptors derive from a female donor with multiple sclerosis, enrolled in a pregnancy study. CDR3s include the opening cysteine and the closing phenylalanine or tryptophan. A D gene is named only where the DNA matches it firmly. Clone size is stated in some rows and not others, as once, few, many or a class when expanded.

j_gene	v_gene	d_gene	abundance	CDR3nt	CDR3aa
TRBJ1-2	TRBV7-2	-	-	TGTGCCAGCAGCGACAGGACGAGAGGGGGTGGCTACACCTTC	CASSDRTRGGGYTF
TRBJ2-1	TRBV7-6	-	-	TGTGCCAGCAGCTTAGGTTTAGGTAGTCTCCTGGGGGGTGAGCAGTTCTTC	CASSLGLGSLLGGEQFF
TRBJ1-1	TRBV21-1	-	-	TGTGCCAGCAGCAAAGCGCCGGGACAAGGAGTTGAAGCTTTCTTT	CASSKAPGQGVEAFF
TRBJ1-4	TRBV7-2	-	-	TGTGCCAGCAGCTTAGGCAAGCCTAATGAAAAACTGTTTTTT	CASSLGKPNEKLFF
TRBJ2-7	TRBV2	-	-	TGTACCAGCAGTAGCGGTACTACCTACGAGCAGTACTTC	CTSSSGTTYEQYF
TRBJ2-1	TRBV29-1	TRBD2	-	TGCAGCGTTGGGCGACGACTAGCGGGAGGGCCTGAGCAGTTCTTC	CSVGRRLAGGPEQFF
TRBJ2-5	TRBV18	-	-	TGTGCCAGCTCACCCACAGTTTTGCGGGAACACCAAGAGACCCAGTACTTC	CASSPTVLREHQETQYF
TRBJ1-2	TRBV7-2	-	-	TGTGCCAGCAGGGATCGGGAGCCGGCTGGCTACACCTTC	CASRDREPAGYTF
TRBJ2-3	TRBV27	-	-	TGTGCCAGCAGTTTTGGACAAATTTTGGGCACAGATACGCAGTATTTT	CASSFGQILGTDTQYF
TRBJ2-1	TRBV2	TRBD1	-	TGTGCCAGCAGTATACAGGGGGCTTACAATGAGCAGTTCTTC	CASSIQGAYNEQFF
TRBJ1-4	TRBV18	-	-	TGTGCCAGCTCACCGCAGGGGATTGCTAATGAAAAACTGTTTTTT	CASSPQGIANEKLFF
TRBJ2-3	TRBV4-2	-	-	TGTGCCAGCAGCCAGTCCGCCGTGGCAGGGGGCACAGATACGCAGTATTTT	CASSQSAVAGGTDTQYF
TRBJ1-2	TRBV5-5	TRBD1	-	TGTGCCAGCAGCCCAAACCCGTGGGGGACAGGGAGCGATGGCTACACCTTC	CASSPNPWGTGSDGYTF
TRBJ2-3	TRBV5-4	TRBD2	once	TGTGCCAGCAGCCCCGGGAAGCGGGAGGGCCTCGGCACAGATACGCAGTATTTT	CASSPGKREGLGTDTQYF
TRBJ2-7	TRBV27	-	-	TGTGCCAGCAGTCCCTCCGACCCTGCGGGCGAGCAGTACTTC	CASSPSDPAGEQYF
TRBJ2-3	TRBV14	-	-	TGTGCCAGCAGCCAAGGGGGCACCCTCACAGATACGCAGTATTTT	CASSQGGTLTDTQYF
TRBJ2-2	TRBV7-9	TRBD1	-	TGTGCCAGCAGCTTAGAGGGGGCGCCCGGGGAGCTGTTTTTT	CASSLEGAPGELFF
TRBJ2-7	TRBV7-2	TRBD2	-	TGTGCCAGCAGCGCCAGACTAGCGGGAGTCGTTGAGCAGTACTTC	CASSARLAGVVEQYF
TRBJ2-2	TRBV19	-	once	TGTGCCAGTAGTGCCGGACTAAACACCGGGGAGCTGTTTTTT	CASSAGLNTGELFF
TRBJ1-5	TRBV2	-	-	TGTGCCAGCAAAGCGACACTAGGGAATCAGCCCCAGCATTTT	CASKATLGNQPQHF
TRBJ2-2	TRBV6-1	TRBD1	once	TGTGCCAGCAGGGACAGGGCATCCACCGGGGAGCTGTTTTTT	CASRDRASTGELFF
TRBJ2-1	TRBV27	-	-	TGTGCCAGCAGTTCCCTTATCATAGCGGACCTATACAATGAGCAGTTCTTC	CASSSLIIADLYNEQFF
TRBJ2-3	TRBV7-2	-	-	TGTGCCAGCAGCTTAGTATTCAGAGATACGCAGTATTTT	CASSLVFRDTQYF
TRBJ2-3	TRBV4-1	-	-	TGCGCCAGCAGCCAACAGTTCACAGATACGCAGTATTTT	CASSQQFTDTQYF
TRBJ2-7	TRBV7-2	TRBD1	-	TGTGCCAGCAGCTTAGTGGGACAGGGGGCCTACGAGCAGTACTTC	CASSLVGQGAYEQYF
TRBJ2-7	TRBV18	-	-	TGTGCCAGCTCAAAGGGGTTGACCTACGAGCAGTACTTC	CASSKGLTYEQYF
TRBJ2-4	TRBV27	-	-	TGTGCCAGCAGTTCGAGAGGCTCTTTGGCCAAAAACATTCAGTACTTC	CASSSRGSLAKNIQYF
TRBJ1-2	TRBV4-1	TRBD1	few	TGCGCCAGCAGCCAGGAGACAGGGGCTAGGGGCTACACCTTC	CASSQETGARGYTF
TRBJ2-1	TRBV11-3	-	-	TGTGCCAGCCTCGGGCCAGGGACTGGCAATGAGCAGTTCTTC	CASLGPGTGNEQFF
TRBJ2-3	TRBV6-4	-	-	TGTGCCAGCAGTGACCCAAGGGCAAGCGGTAGGGACACAGATACGCAGTATTTT	CASSDPRASGRDTDTQYF
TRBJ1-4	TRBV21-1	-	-	TGTGCCAGCAGCAAGTGTGGACAGAATGAAAAACTGTTTTTT	CASSKCGQNEKLFF
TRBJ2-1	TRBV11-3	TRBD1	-	TGTGCCAGCAGCACCGACAGGGGGCGTCGAGAGCAGTTCTTC	CASSTDRGRREQFF
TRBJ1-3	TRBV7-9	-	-	TGTGCCAGCAGCTTCAATCTAGCGAGCTCTGGAAACACCATATATTTT	CASSFNLASSGNTIYF
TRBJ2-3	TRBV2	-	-	TGTGCCAGCAGATTCCAGGGTGGGGCCGTAGATACGCAGTATTTT	CASRFQGGAVDTQYF
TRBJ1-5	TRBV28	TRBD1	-	TGTGCCAGCAGTCCCCTCGCAGGGGGCAGGGAGCCCCAGCATTTT	CASSPLAGGREPQHF
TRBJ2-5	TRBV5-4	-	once	TGTGCCAGCAGCCGGCCCCAGGGAGGCACGTCCCAAGAGACCCAGTACTTC	CASSRPQGGTSQETQYF
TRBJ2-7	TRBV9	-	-	TGTGCCAGCAGCGTTACAGATACCTACGAGCAGTACTTC	CASSVTDTYEQYF
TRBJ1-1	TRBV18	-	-	TGTGCCAGCTCACCCCAGGGTGAGCGTGCTTTCTTT	CASSPQGERAFF
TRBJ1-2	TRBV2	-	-	TGTGCCAGCAGTGCCGAGATCACAGATGGCTACACCTTC	CASSAEITDGYTF
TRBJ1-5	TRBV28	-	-	TGTGCCAGCACTAGGGGACTTCAGCCCCAGCATTTT	CASTRGLQPQHF
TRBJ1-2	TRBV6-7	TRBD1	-	TGTGCCAGCAGTCGACAGGGCTGCTGCTATGGCTACACCTTC	CASSRQGCCYGYTF
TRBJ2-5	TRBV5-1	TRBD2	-	TGCGCCAGCAGCTTGGGGGGGACGAGCGGGGGGACCCAGTACTTC	CASSLGGTSGGTQYF
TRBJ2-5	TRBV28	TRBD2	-	TGTGCCAGCAGTTCCACGGGACTAGCGAGGCAAGAGACCCAGTACTTC	CASSSTGLARQETQYF
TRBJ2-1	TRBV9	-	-	TGTGCCAGCAGCGTAGCCCCCGGGAGTGATAATGAGCAGTTCTTC	CASSVAPGSDNEQFF